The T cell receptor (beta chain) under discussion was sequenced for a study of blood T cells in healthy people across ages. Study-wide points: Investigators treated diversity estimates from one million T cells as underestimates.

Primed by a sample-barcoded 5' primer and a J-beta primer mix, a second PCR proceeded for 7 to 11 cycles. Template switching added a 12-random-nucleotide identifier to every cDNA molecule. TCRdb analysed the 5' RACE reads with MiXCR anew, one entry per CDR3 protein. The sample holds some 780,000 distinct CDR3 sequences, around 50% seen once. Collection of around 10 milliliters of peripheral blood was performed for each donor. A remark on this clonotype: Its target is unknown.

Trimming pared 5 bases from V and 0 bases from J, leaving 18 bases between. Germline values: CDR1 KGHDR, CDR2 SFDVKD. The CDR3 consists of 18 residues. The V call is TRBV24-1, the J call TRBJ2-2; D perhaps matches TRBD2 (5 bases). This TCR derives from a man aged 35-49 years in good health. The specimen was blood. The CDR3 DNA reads TGTGCCACCAGTGGCCGTCTGGCGGGCCGACCGAACACCGGGGAGCTGTTTTTT. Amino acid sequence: CATSGRLAGRPNTGELFF.